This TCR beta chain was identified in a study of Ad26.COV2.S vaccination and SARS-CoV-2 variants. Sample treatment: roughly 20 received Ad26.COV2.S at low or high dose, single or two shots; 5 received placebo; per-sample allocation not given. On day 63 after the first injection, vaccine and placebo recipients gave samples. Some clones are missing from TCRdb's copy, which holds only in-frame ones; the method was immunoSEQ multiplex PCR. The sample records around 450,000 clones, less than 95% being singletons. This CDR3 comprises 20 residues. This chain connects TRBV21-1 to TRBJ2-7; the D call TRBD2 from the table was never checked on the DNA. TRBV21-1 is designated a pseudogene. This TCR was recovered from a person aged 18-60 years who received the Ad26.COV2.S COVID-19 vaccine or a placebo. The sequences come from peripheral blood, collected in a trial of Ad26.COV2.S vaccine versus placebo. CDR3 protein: CASSKFTPGTSGRVAYEQYF. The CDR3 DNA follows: TGTGCCAGCAGCAAATTTACTCCCGGGACTAGCGGGAGGGTTGCCTACGAGCAGTACTTC.